This T cell receptor (beta chain) was identified in a study of cytomegalovirus exposure and HLA in healthy donors. Study context: Approximately 190 million T cells yielded 120 million or so unique TCR beta sequences, as an earlier analysis found. Study-wide results and limits: Reports showed the classifier diagnosing cytomegalovirus status with high specificity and sensitivity.

Deletions cut 0 bases from V and 1 base from J, with 10 bases between. This CDR3 contains 16 residues. The germline V gene has CDR1 SGDLS and CDR2 YYNGEE. The PCR had 60 Vbeta and 13 Jbeta primers. Authors' processing steps: In a later analysis, the count reached some 88 million unique TCR beta chains, with around 10 million shared. Clones were sequenced by immunoSEQ multiplex PCR, and TCRdb holds only the in-frame ones, with some missing. That table is the source of V, J and clone size, and D and trimming were worked out from the DNA. The sample has approximately 130,000 clones, roughly 9.6% seen once; the top ten hold roughly 6.4%. Everyone who donated was a healthy bone marrow donor. Note on this clone: The antigen is undetermined.

The chain links TRBV9 to TRBJ2-2; D unresolved. This receptor was obtained from a woman aged 40 to 50 in good health and CMV-seropositive. The material sequenced was PBMCs. Here the CDR3 DNA reads TGTGCCAGCAGCGTAGGCTTCCAGATGAACACCGGGGAGCTGTTTTTT. Translation: CASSVGFQMNTGELFF.